This TCR beta chain was obtained from a study of TIL therapy for anti-PD-1-resistant metastatic lung cancer. The immunoSEQ assay was v3. TCRdb's table, derived via immunoSEQ multiplex PCR, lists solely in-frame clones and lacks some. Among 50,000 to 65,000 clones listed, approximately 69% were seen once. Stated time point: pre-treatment sample, taken before nivolumab and TIL therapy. In germline, CDR1 is SGHDT, CDR2 YYEEEE. The J segment lost 7 bases and the V segment lost 0 bases, leaving 2 bases of the junction unmatched. The CDR3 has 14 amino acids. Sequences were derived from blood, sampled at baseline. This chain uses TRBV5-6 with TRBJ2-4, with 9 bases fitting TRBD1. The receptor comes from a person aged 25-79 years with non-small cell lung cancer. CDR3 residues: CASSLGDRGNIQYF. For the CDR3, the DNA is TGTGCCAGCAGCTTGGGAGACAGGGGGAACATTCAGTACTTC.